The subject of this entry is one T cell receptor (beta chain). These data belong to a study of blood T cell repertoires in COVID-19. Across the whole study: Collection of acute and convalescent COVID-19 samples took place in the United States, Italy and Spain. Sample material is recorded as cDNA or gDNA derived from T cells, B-cell-depleted T cells, or PBMCs.

Trimming cost V 6 bases and J 1 base, with 10 bases left between them. This CDR3 has 14 amino acids. Per germline, CDR1 SNHLY and CDR2 FYNNEI. In the original workflow: Amplification of reference gene primers was used by the study to estimate nucleated cell counts. The repertoire was sequenced with immunoSEQ multiplex PCR; TCRdb's copy has only in-frame clones and lacks some. The V and J calls and clone size were taken over from that table, and D and trimming were inferred from the DNA. The sample consists of approximately 120,000 clones, approximately 71% of them appearing once. The gene calls are TRBV2 and TRBJ1-5; D is possibly TRBD1 (6 bases). The receptor was isolated from a woman between 70 and 85 years old with acute or convalescent COVID-19. The material sequenced was peripheral blood. The CDR3 DNA sequence: TGTGCCAGCAGGAAGGACAGAAGCAATCAGCCCCAGCATTTT. It encodes CASRKDRSNQPQHF.